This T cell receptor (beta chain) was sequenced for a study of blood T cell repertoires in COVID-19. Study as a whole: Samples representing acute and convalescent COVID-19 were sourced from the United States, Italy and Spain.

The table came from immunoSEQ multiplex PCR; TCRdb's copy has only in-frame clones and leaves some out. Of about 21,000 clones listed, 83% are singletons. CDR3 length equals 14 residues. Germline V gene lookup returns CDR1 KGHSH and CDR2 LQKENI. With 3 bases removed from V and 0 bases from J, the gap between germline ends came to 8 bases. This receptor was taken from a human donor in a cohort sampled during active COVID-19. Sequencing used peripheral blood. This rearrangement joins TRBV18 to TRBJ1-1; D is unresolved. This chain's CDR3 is CASSPQVMNTEAFF. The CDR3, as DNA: TGTGCCAGCTCACCGCAGGTGATGAACACTGAAGCTTTCTTT.